This T cell receptor (beta chain) appears in the sequencing data of a study of blood T cell repertoires in COVID-19. For the study at large: Specimens from acute and convalescent COVID-19 originated in the United States, Italy and Spain. From T cells, B-cell-depleted T cells, or PBMCs came the material, which was cDNA or gDNA.

Original methodology: Reference gene primer amplification yielded estimated nucleated cell counts. Using immunoSEQ multiplex PCR, the repertoire was profiled, and TCRdb retains in-frame clones only, with some absent. The V and J calls and clone size are taken from that table; D and trimming were inferred from the DNA. This table has fewer than 500,000 clones, 75% to 90% appearing once. The CDR3 extends over 16 amino acids. CDR1 is SSHAT and CDR2 is FNYEAQ in the germline V gene (reference sequence). The ends were cut back, 5 bases at V and 0 bases at J, with 17 bases in the middle. The chain joins TRBV7-7 to TRBJ2-7, with D maybe TRBD2 (6 bases). The clonotype originates from a woman under 40 with active or convalescent COVID-19. The specimen sequenced was peripheral blood. CDR3: CASSRTGTSSSYEQYF. In nucleotides, the CDR3 is TGTGCCAGCAGCCGAACCGGGACTTCAAGCTCCTACGAGCAGTACTTC.